Each of the 10 T cell receptor beta chains below was sequenced from the same sample in a study of response to subunit inactivated influenza vaccine. Each CDR3 protein gets one entry after TCRdb re-called the RT-PCR reads with MiXCR. The table has almost 250,000 distinct CDR3 sequences, 9% to 15% seen once; the top ten hold 7.8%. Material: non-naive T cells sorted from PBMCs, obtained roughly 15 days before vaccination. The receptors come from a man aged 50 to 60 who received an inactivated influenza vaccine.

This clonotype showed up just a few times. V is TRBV7-2 and J is TRBJ2-1, with D possibly TRBD2 on 6 matching bases. CDR3 length: 16 amino acids. CDR1 and CDR2 from the germline V gene are SGHTA and FQGNSA. Trimming left V 5 bases short and J 4 bases short, with 18 bases between. The DNA for the CDR3 is TGTGCCAGCAGCCTAATTAGCGGAAGTGGTTACAATGAGCAGTTCTTC. Protein sequence: CASSLISGSGYNEQFF.

This chain connects TRBV29-1 to TRBJ2-3; D gene unclear. The CDR3 has 14 amino acids. V was clipped by 4 bases and J by 2 bases, with 13 bases between them. CDR1 is SQVTM, CDR2 ANQGSEA, per germline. CDR3 in DNA: TGCAGCGTTGCCGGGCCTCAAAACACAGATACGCAGTATTTT. This encodes CSVAGPQNTDTQYF.

The chain recombines TRBV28 with TRBJ2-1, with 7 bases identical to TRBD1. The CDR3 length is 14 residues. CDR1 MDHEN and CDR2 SYDVKM come from the germline V gene. Trimming at V came to 7 bases and at J to 5 bases, leaving 8 bases not matched to a gene. The CDR3 bases are TGTGCCAGCAAATACAGGGGCTACCACAATGAGCAGTTCTTC. It translates to CASKYRGYHNEQFF.

This clonotype occurred many times. The rearrangement uses TRBV4-3 and TRBJ2-3, with 7 bases that match TRBD1. From germline, CDR1 is LGHNA and CDR2 YSLEER. V shed 3 bases, J shed 1 base, and the junction held 4 bases outside the gene matches. This CDR3 has 15 residues. The CDR3 DNA sequence: TGCGCCAGCAGCCATGACAGGGCGGGCACAGATACGCAGTATTTT. Protein product: CASSHDRAGTDTQYF.

The chain joins TRBV20-1 to TRBJ2-1, with TRBD2 matching 14 bases. V shed 6 bases and J 11 bases; nucleotides not matched to a gene: 6. This CDR3 region has 13 residues. The germline V gene encodes CDR1 DFQATT and CDR2 SNEGSKA (reference sequence). As DNA, the CDR3 is TGCAGTGCCGCCGGGACTAGCGGGAGTAAGCAGTTCTTC. This translates into CSAAGTSGSKQFF.

The chain links TRBV7-9 to TRBJ2-3; tentatively, D is TRBD2 (6 bases). Trimming shortened V by 5 bases and J by 3 bases, and 21 bases separated the two germline ends. Germline V gene lookup returns CDR1 SEHNR and CDR2 FQNEAQ (reference sequence). This CDR3 contains 17 residues. The CDR3 here is CASSLIFRDAGTDTQYF. The CDR3, as DNA: TGTGCCAGCAGCCTAATATTCCGGGACGCGGGGACAGATACGCAGTATTTT.

There are a few counts of this clonotype. This chain uses TRBV30 with TRBJ2-7; 8 bases are shared with TRBD1. V was pared by 2 bases and J by 0 bases, with 3 bases of the junction left unmatched. This CDR3 has 14 amino acids. Germline CDR1 GTSNPN, CDR2 SVGIG (reference sequence). The CDR3 region is CAWSFGTGSYEQYF. CDR3 in DNA: TGTGCCTGGAGTTTTGGGACAGGCTCCTACGAGCAGTACTTC.

This clonotype occurred a few times. V gene TRBV20-1 combines with J gene TRBJ2-7; a weak D match, TRBD2 (6 bases). Trimming removed 0 bases from V and 0 bases from J, with 15 bases in between. CDR3 length equals 16 residues. In germline, CDR1 is DFQATT, CDR2 SNEGSKA (reference sequence). CDR3 sequence reads: CSARDGRYPSSYEQYF. Here the CDR3 DNA reads TGCAGTGCTAGAGATGGGAGGTATCCTAGCTCCTACGAGCAGTACTTC.

Many counts were recorded for this clonotype. The gene calls are TRBV20-1 and TRBJ2-3, with D tentatively TRBD1 (5 bases). Germline V gene data show CDR1 as DFQATT and CDR2 as SNEGSKA (reference sequence). The germline V and J ends were trimmed by 3 bases and 2 bases, with 15 bases remaining between them. This CDR3 has 15 residues. The CDR3 DNA reads TGCAGTGCTAGGCCTAGGGGTGGAATCACAGATACGCAGTATTTT. Translated: CSARPRGGITDTQYF.

This clonotype was counted ten times or more. This rearrangement joins TRBV20-1 to TRBJ2-7; 7 bases are shared with TRBD1. CDR3 length: 16 residues. Germline CDR1 reads DFQATT; CDR2 reads SNEGSKA (reference sequence). J was trimmed by 2 bases and V by 6 bases; bases with no gene match: 16. The DNA of the CDR3 is TGCAGTGCCGACCCCTTGGCCGGGACAGTCCCCTACGAGCAGTACTTC. It translates to CSADPLAGTVPYEQYF.